This T cell receptor beta chain was obtained from a study of T cell responses to AZD1222 COVID-19 vaccine. Study-level points and caveats: Females outnumbered males among donors, who were mostly white British; clonal diversity was possibly underestimated. Baseline seropositivity characterized only six AZD1222 recipients. Increases in Spike-specific TCR breadth and depth were seen after two AZD1222 doses. Repertoire sampling happened only post peak T cell response.

This CDR3 is 14 amino acids long. Germline V gene lookup returns CDR1 SGHAT and CDR2 FQNNGV. V was cut by 5 bases and J by 3 bases, with 13 bases left in between. Data came from immunoSEQ multiplex PCR; TCRdb stores just in-frame clones and leaves some out. This repertoire shows approximately 93,000 clones, approximately 90% found once; its top ten account for approximately 5%. About this clone: Its specificity is not known.

The chain employs TRBV11-2 and TRBJ1-2; D gene unclear. The input for sequencing was peripheral blood, taken 28 days after the second AZD1222 dose. This clonotype was obtained from an adult who received the AZD1222 COVID-19 vaccine. The CDR3 region has the DNA TGTGCCAGCAGCCTAGGGTACAGTGACTATGGCTACACCTTC. Translation: CASSLGYSDYGYTF.